This T cell receptor beta chain emerged from a study of shared clonotypes between healthy human individuals. Libraries were prepared by immunoSEQ multiplex PCR; TCRdb keeps only in-frame clonotypes and omits some of them. Of under 2.5 million clones listed, around 92% are singletons. Sequencing was performed on naive CD4+ T cells from PBMCs. Subset denoted: CD45RA+ positively selected. The receptor's source is a man in his late teens or twenties in good health. Some clones in this sample may be carry-over from other donors' samples.

The CDR3 DNA follows: TGTGCCAGTAGCCGACAGCTCATGAACACTGAAGCTTTCTTT. Translated, it gives CASSRQLMNTEAFF. This chain links TRBV19 with TRBJ1-1; perhaps TRBD1 as D (5 bases). The CDR3 sequence is 14 residues long. The V and J ends lost 6 bases and 0 bases respectively, with 11 bases between them. Germline CDR1 reads LNHDA; CDR2 reads SQIVND (reference sequence).